These T cell receptor beta chains were read from a single sample in a study of CD8 T cells in Susac syndrome. A single record per CDR3 protein comes from TCRdb applying MiXCR to the immunoSEQ multiplex PCR reads. There are tens of thousands of distinct CDR3 sequences in the sample; 92% occur only once, and 0.41% lies in the top ten. The source material was CD8+ T cells from PBMCs. These receptors all stem from a human donor in good health. Both conserved end residues are part of each CDR3. The D gene is left open where the match is weak.

J gene	D gene	V gene	CDR3 protein
TRBJ2-6	-	TRBV28	CASSLDITGANVLTF
TRBJ2-1	-	TRBV9	CASSVTRVPYNEQFF
TRBJ2-7	-	TRBV14	CASSQGLSDEQYF
TRBJ2-1	TRBD1	TRBV7-9	CASSSGQSSYNEQFF
TRBJ1-2	-	TRBV6-1	CASSLTQGLRGNYGYTF
TRBJ2-1	-	TRBV6-2/TRBV6-3	CASRPGRASGEQFF
TRBJ2-1	TRBD1	TRBV27	CASSPLTGTGGYNEQFF
TRBJ2-7	-	TRBV7-9	CASSGQVTGISYEQYF
TRBJ1-1	-	TRBV7-9	CASSLWTGGVDTEAFF
TRBJ1-1	-	TRBV5-1	CASSFYGGNTEAFF
TRBJ2-2	-	TRBV7-8	CASSFRLASDTGELFF
TRBJ2-1	-	TRBV12-3/TRBV12-4	CASRISVTGNEQFF
TRBJ1-2	TRBD1	TRBV9	CASSVRQGEAGYTF
TRBJ2-1	TRBD2	TRBV30	CAWSGLANEQFF
TRBJ2-7	TRBD2	TRBV4-1	CASSQYGLAETYEQYF
TRBJ2-1	-	TRBV12-3/TRBV12-4	CASSLGQTNEQFF
TRBJ1-2	-	TRBV27	CASSSRGHYGYTF
TRBJ2-7	-	TRBV9	CASSVGDTGRITYEQYF
TRBJ2-4	TRBD1	TRBV5-6	CASSRDSTLAKNIQYF
TRBJ1-1	-	TRBV19	CASMTEFNTEAFF
TRBJ2-4	TRBD2	TRBV6-5	CASSYSSGSGKNIQYF
TRBJ1-2	TRBD1	TRBV3-1	CASSFDRTGGHGYTF
TRBJ1-2	-	TRBV23-1	CASSSSRGRSDGYTF
TRBJ2-5	-	TRBV6-2/TRBV6-3	CASSYSLEQGHWETQYF
TRBJ1-4	-	TRBV6-6	CASWDREINEKLFF
TRBJ2-3	-	TRBV20-1	CSARSTGTPTADTQYF
TRBJ2-2	-	TRBV28	CASSPRQGYTGELFF
TRBJ2-3	-	TRBV29-1	CSVEGQGDMQYF
TRBJ2-2	-	TRBV27	CASSLPPGTGELFF
TRBJ1-3	-	TRBV3-1	CASSQIRKGAGNTIYF
TRBJ1-2	-	TRBV27	CASSSLDWGSNYGYTF
TRBJ1-1	-	TRBV6-5	CASSYSKSEGGTEAFF
TRBJ2-6	-	TRBV11-2	CASIPGTGSGANVLTF
TRBJ1-1	-	TRBV12-3/TRBV12-4	CASSGQLYTEAFF
TRBJ2-2	-	TRBV25-1	CASRYTGELFF
TRBJ2-7	TRBD2	TRBV4-1	CASSQVLAGKYEQYF
TRBJ2-3	TRBD2	TRBV15	CATLAGGRTDTQYF
TRBJ2-3	-	TRBV6-5	CATYANTQYF
TRBJ2-1	TRBD2	TRBV12-3/TRBV12-4	CASRTSAAGWEAHSYNEQFF
TRBJ1-1	-	TRBV7-9	CASSLEPGAPYTEAFF
TRBJ2-5	-	TRBV19	CASSIQGQGETQYF
TRBJ2-7	TRBD2	TRBV12-3/TRBV12-4	CASTGLAGSSYEQYF
TRBJ2-5	TRBD2	TRBV29-1	CSGNAGVETQYF
TRBJ2-5	-	TRBV6-1	CASSPENQETQYF